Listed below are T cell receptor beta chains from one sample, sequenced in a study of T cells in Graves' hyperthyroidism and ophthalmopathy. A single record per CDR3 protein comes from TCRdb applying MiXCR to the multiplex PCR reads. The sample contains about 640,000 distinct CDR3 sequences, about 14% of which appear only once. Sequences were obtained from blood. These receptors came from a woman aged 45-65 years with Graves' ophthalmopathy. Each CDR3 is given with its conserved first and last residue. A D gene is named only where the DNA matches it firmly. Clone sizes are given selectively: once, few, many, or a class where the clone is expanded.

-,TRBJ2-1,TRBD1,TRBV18,CASSPRQGDEQFF,TGTGCCAGCTCACCGAGGCAGGGGGATGAGCAGTTCTTC
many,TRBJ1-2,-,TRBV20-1,CSAGSDRHYGYTF,TGCAGTGCGGGGAGTGACAGACACTATGGCTACACCTTC
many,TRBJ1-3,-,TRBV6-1,CASSREIRSGNTIYF,TGTGCCAGCAGTAGGGAGATTCGCTCTGGAAACACCATATATTTT
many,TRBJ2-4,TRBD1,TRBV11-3,CASSDGQGGNIQYF,TGTGCCAGCAGCGATGGACAGGGAGGCAACATTCAGTACTTC
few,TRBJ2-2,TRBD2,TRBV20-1,CSARSSGRSGTGELFF,TGCAGTGCAAGGTCTAGCGGGAGGAGCGGCACCGGGGAGCTGTTTTTT
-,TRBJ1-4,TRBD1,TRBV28,CASSRHGTGDEKLFF,TGTGCCAGCAGCCGACACGGGACAGGAGATGAAAAACTGTTTTTT
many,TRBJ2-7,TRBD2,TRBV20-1,CSADPSGSFAQYF,TGCAGTGCCGACCCTAGCGGGAGCTTCGCGCAGTACTTC
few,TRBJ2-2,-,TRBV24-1,CATSDWPGELFF,TGTGCCACCAGTGATTGGCCCGGGGAGCTGTTTTTT
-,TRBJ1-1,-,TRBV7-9,CASSLVREVLKVTEAFF,TGTGCCAGCAGCTTAGTCAGAGAGGTTCTGAAGGTCACTGAAGCTTTCTTT
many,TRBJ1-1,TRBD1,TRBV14,CASSLRTGMNTEAFF,TGTGCCAGCAGTCTTAGGACAGGAATGAACACTGAAGCTTTCTTT
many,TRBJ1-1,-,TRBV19,CASRRTSMMNTEAFF,TGTGCCAGTAGGAGGACATCAATGATGAACACTGAAGCTTTCTTT
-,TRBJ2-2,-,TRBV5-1,CASSYLQGAGELFF,TGCGCCAGCAGCTATCTTCAGGGTGCCGGGGAGCTGTTTTTT
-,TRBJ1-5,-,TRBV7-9,CASSVHNQPQHF,TGTGCCAGCAGTGTACACAATCAGCCCCAGCATTTT
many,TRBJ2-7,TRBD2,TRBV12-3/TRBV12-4,CASRMRTSETYEQYF,TGTGCCAGCAGAATGAGGACTAGCGAGACCTACGAGCAGTACTTC
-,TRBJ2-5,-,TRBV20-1,CSARAGAQVRGETQYF,TGCAGTGCTAGAGCCGGAGCCCAGGTTCGGGGAGAGACCCAGTACTTC
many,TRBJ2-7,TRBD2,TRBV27,CASSLSRGGRYEQYF,TGTGCCAGCAGTTTAAGTAGGGGAGGGCGGTACGAGCAGTACTTC
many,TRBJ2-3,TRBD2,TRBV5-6,CASSLREGLDTQYF,TGTGCCAGCAGCTTGAGGGAGGGCCTAGATACGCAGTATTTT
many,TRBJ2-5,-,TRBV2,CASSEYSGETIKETQYF,TGTGCCAGCAGTGAATATAGCGGAGAAACAATAAAAGAGACCCAGTACTTC
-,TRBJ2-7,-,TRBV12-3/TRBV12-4,CASSFGGTVQEQYF,TGTGCCAGCAGTTTCGGCGGTACTGTACAGGAGCAGTACTTC
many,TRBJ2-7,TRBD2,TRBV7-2,CASSLGGLAGAREQYF,TGTGCCAGCAGCTTAGGGGGTTTAGCGGGAGCTCGCGAGCAGTACTTC
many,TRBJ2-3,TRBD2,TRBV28,CASIAGGPDTQYF,TGTGCCAGCATTGCGGGAGGGCCAGATACGCAGTATTTT
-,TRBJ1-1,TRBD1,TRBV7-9,CASRRDRGPVMNTEAFF,TGTGCCAGCAGACGGGACAGGGGGCCAGTAATGAACACTGAAGCTTTCTTT
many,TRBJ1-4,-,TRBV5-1,CASSLVGQQGREKLFF,TGCGCCAGCAGCTTGGTAGGGCAGCAGGGACGTGAAAAACTGTTTTTT
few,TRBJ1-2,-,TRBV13,CASSLGPGSFTVYGYTF,TGTGCCAGCAGCTTAGGCCCGGGCAGTTTTACTGTCTATGGCTACACCTTC
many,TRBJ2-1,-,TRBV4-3,CASSQDGDGGYNEQFF,TGCGCCAGCAGCCAAGATGGGGACGGTGGGTACAATGAGCAGTTCTTC
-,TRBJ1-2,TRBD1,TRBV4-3,CASSHGQGDYGYTF,TGCGCCAGCAGCCATGGACAGGGAGACTATGGCTACACCTTC
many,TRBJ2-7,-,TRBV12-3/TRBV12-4,CASSFVRHEQYF,TGTGCCAGCAGTTTCGTTAGGCACGAGCAGTACTTC
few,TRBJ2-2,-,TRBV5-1,CASRPPGANTGELFF,TGCGCCAGCAGACCCCCAGGGGCAAACACCGGGGAGCTGTTTTTT
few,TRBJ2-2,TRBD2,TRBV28,CASSSGVAGGSRELFF,TGTGCCAGCAGTTCGGGAGTAGCGGGAGGTTCTAGGGAGCTGTTTTTT
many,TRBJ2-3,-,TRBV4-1,CASSQVKKGDTQYF,TGCGCCAGCAGCCAGGTAAAAAAGGGAGATACGCAGTATTTT
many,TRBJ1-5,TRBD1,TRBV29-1,CSVDQTGGNQPQHF,TGCAGCGTTGACCAGACAGGGGGCAATCAGCCCCAGCATTTT
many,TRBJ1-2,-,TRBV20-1,CSARDSVVGYGYTF,TGCAGTGCTAGAGATTCGGTCGTCGGCTATGGCTACACCTTC
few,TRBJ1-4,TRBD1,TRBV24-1,CATSDSTGGVEKLFF,TGTGCCACCAGTGATTCGACAGGGGGCGTTGAAAAACTGTTTTTT
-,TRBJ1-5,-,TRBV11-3,CASSLHRWQELRLSNQPQHF,TGTGCCAGCAGCTTACATCGGTGGCAGGAGCTTAGACTTAGCAATCAGCCCCAGCATTTT
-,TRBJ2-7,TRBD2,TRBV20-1,CSARGLAETYEQYF,TGCAGTGCTAGAGGACTAGCGGAGACTTACGAGCAGTACTTC
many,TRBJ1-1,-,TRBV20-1,CSAPDGNTEAFF,TGCAGTGCACCGGACGGGAACACTGAAGCTTTCTTT
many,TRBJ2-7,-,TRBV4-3,CASSQDISGAVYEQYF,TGCGCCAGCAGCCAAGATATATCAGGGGCCGTCTACGAGCAGTACTTC
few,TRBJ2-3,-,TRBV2,CASRPSPPSTDTQYF,TGTGCCAGCAGACCGAGTCCTCCTAGCACAGATACGCAGTATTTT
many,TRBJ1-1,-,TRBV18,CASSPRQDQNTEAFF,TGTGCCAGCTCACCTCGACAGGATCAGAACACTGAAGCTTTCTTT
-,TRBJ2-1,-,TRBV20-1,CSASSREFYNEQFF,TGCAGTGCTAGCAGTCGGGAGTTCTACAATGAGCAGTTCTTC
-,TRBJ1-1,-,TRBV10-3,CAISKDGFEAFF,TGTGCCATCAGTAAGGACGGATTTGAAGCTTTCTTT
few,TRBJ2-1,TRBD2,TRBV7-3,CASSAGTSGIPEQFF,TGTGCCAGCAGCGCCGGGACTAGCGGGATCCCTGAGCAGTTCTTC
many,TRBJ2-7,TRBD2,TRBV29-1,CSVEDSGGAGGPYEQYF,TGCAGCGTTGAAGATTCCGGGGGAGCGGGAGGGCCGTACGAGCAGTACTTC
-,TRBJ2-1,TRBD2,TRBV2,CASSAQGLAGGVEQFF,TGTGCCAGCAGTGCACAAGGACTAGCGGGAGGGGTTGAGCAGTTCTTC
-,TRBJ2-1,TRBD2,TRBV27,CASSLASGSNNEQFF,TGTGCCAGCAGTTTAGCTAGCGGGAGCAATAATGAGCAGTTCTTC
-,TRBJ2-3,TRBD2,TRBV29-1,CSVELAGEHGDTQYF,TGCAGCGTAGAACTAGCGGGGGAGCACGGAGATACGCAGTATTTT
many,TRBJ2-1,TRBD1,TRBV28,CASSLLEGQGRNEQFF,TGTGCCAGCAGCCTACTGGAGGGACAGGGTCGGAATGAGCAGTTCTTC
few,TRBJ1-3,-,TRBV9,CASSVVAGSGNTIYF,TGTGCCAGCAGCGTAGTGGCTGGCTCTGGAAACACCATATATTTT
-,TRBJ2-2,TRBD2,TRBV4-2,CASSPRLAGGYGELFF,TGTGCCAGCAGCCCCCGACTAGCGGGAGGATACGGGGAGCTGTTTTTT
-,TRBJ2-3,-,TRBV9,CASSVLISWDTQYF,TGTGCCAGCAGCGTACTTATCAGTTGGGATACGCAGTATTTT
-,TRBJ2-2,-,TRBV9,CASSVLDTGELFF,TGTGCCAGCAGCGTATTGGACACCGGGGAGCTGTTTTTT
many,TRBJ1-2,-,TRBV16,CASSQFKGPGYGYTF,TGTGCCAGCAGCCAATTTAAGGGCCCGGGCTATGGCTACACCTTC
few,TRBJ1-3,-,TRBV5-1,CASSPSVGGPGNTIYF,TGCGCCAGCAGTCCCTCGGTGGGGGGCCCTGGAAACACCATATATTTT
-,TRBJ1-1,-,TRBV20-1,CSARDQGFKAEAFF,TGCAGTGCTAGAGATCAGGGGTTCAAAGCTGAAGCTTTCTTT
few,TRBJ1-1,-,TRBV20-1,CSAREVWPDTEAFF,TGCAGTGCTAGAGAGGTCTGGCCGGACACTGAAGCTTTCTTT